The clone carrying this T cell receptor beta chain has a handful of counts. The data originate from a study of blood T cell repertoires in COVID-19. The CDR3 is 15 residues long. Germline-derived CDR1 and CDR2 are MNHEY and SMNVEV (reference sequence). Losses at the gene ends were 5 bases for V and 1 base for J; bases not matched to a gene: 6. Clones were read by immunoSEQ multiplex PCR, and TCRdb kept only the in-frame ones, dropping some. In the table there are about 120,000 clones, over 60% of which are singletons. The TCR sequence derives from a woman in her seventies with acute or convalescent COVID-19. The sample consisted of peripheral blood. The chain has TRBV27 and TRBJ2-7; 9 nucleotides line up with TRBD1. The CDR3 coding sequence is TGTGCCAGCAGTCGGGGACAGGGTATTTCCTACGAGCAGTACTTC. Amino acids: CASSRGQGISYEQYF.